What follows are 31 T cell receptor beta chains derived from one specimen sequenced in a study of neurological immune-mediated disorders. TCRdb itself ran the 5' RACE reads through MiXCR, one entry per CDR3 protein. The sample comprises some 61,000 distinct CDR3 sequences, 3.5% to 5% of which are singletons, and 1.3% rests with the top ten. Material: PBMCs. The origin of the receptors is a young man with multiple sclerosis.

This clonotype was observed at least ten times. The J gene is TRBJ1-2, the V gene TRBV20-1, with TRBD1 matching over 7 bases. The trim removed 0 bases at V and 4 bases at J, leaving 8 bases unmatched. The CDR3 runs 15 residues. CDR1 is DFQATT, CDR2 SNEGSKA, per germline (reference sequence). The CDR3 DNA reads as TGCAGTGCTAGAGACCACAGGGGTACCCGCTATGGCTACACCTTC. Protein sequence: CSARDHRGTRYGYTF.

Many counts were recorded for this clonotype. V gene TRBV20-1 combines with J gene TRBJ2-5; 7 bases fit TRBD1. The CDR3 has 12 amino acids. Germline V CDR1 and CDR2: DFQATT, SNEGSKA (reference sequence). V was pared by 6 bases and J by 5 bases, with 6 bases of the junction left unmatched. For the CDR3, the DNA is TGCAGTGCCAAGACAGGGAAGGAGACCCAGTACTTC. This translates into CSAKTGKETQYF.

This clonotype occurred a few times. V is TRBV20-1 and J is TRBJ2-3; 14 nucleotides line up with TRBD2. Germline-derived CDR1 and CDR2 are DFQATT and SNEGSKA (reference sequence). V was pared by 6 bases and J by 1 base, with 9 bases of the junction left unmatched. This CDR3 spans 17 amino acids. As DNA, the CDR3 is TGCAGTGCCCCGACTAGCGGGGGGGAGGCCGGCACAGATACGCAGTATTTT. This codes for CSAPTSGGEAGTDTQYF.

In this sample, this clonotype turned up many times. V and J are TRBV21-1 and TRBJ2-1; the table's D call of TRBD1 was not tested on the DNA. TRBV21-1 has pseudogene status. CDR3 length equals 16 residues. The CDR3 DNA follows: TGTGCCAGCAGCAACGCCCAGGGGTGCAGGAGTAGTGAGCAGTTCTTC. Amino acids: CASSNAQGCRSSEQFF.

Worth noting for this clonotype: This may stem from a read error, because a much larger clone lies one nucleotide away. V gene TRBV20-1 combines with J gene TRBJ1-4; D is unresolved. The CDR3 has 13 amino acids. Germline CDR1 and CDR2: DFQATT and SNEGSKA (reference sequence). The V gene lost 1 base and the J gene lost 6 bases, with 9 bases spanning the gap. CDR3 protein: CSARGPTHEKLFF. The CDR3 DNA follows: TGCAGTGCTAGAGGACCAACCCATGAAAAACTGTTTTTT.

This clonotype appeared many times. The chain joins TRBV29-1 to TRBJ2-6, with D uncertain. The CDR3 contains 16 residues. The germline V and J ends were trimmed by 1 base and 4 bases, with 14 bases remaining between them. Germline V gene sequence: CDR1 SQVTM, CDR2 ANQGSEA. The CDR3 loop is CSVEAGRAAGANVLTF. The CDR3 DNA reads TGCAGCGTTGAAGCTGGCCGGGCGGCAGGGGCCAACGTCCTGACTTTC.

Many counts were recorded for this clonotype. V usage is TRBV12-3 or TRBV12-4 and J usage is TRBJ2-3; 7 bases line up with TRBD1. This CDR3 spans 14 amino acids. V lost 3 bases to trimming and J lost 5 bases; unmatched junction nucleotides: 5. The CDR3 loop is CASSFEGAKDTQYF. CDR3 DNA: TGTGCCAGCAGTTTTGAGGGGGCCAAAGATACGCAGTATTTT.

The chain employs TRBV7-9 and TRBJ2-1, with 10 bases fitting TRBD1. Trimming removed 5 bases from V and 5 bases from J; junction bases left unmatched: 3. CDR1 and CDR2 from the germline V gene are SEHNR and FQNEAQ (reference sequence). This CDR3 has 14 amino acids. CDR3 DNA: TGTGCCAGCAGCGAGACAGGGGGCCACAATGAGCAGTTCTTC. Translating it yields CASSETGGHNEQFF.

About this clonotype itself: This sequence may be a read error, since a much larger clone differs from it by one base. The chain joins TRBV12-3 or TRBV12-4 to TRBJ1-2; 10 bases agree with TRBD1. The CDR3 is made up of 17 amino acids. V lost 4 bases to trimming and J lost 7 bases; unmatched junction nucleotides: 15. The CDR3 coding sequence is TGTGCCAGCAGTTCCAAGGGACAGGGGAGAATCCAGGGTGGCTACACCTTC. This encodes CASSSKGQGRIQGGYTF.

This clonotype was found many times. V usage is TRBV2 and J usage is TRBJ2-7, with 8 bases matching TRBD1. The junction had 4 bases not matched to a gene; V was cut back by 6 bases and J by 0 bases. CDR3 length: 14 amino acids. Germline V gives CDR1 SNHLY, CDR2 FYNNEI. The CDR3 coding sequence is TGTGCCAGCAGGCCGGACAGGGTCTCCTACGAGCAGTACTTC. Amino acids: CASRPDRVSYEQYF.

This chain connects TRBV2 to TRBJ2-7, with 8 bases fitting TRBD2. CDR3 length: 15 residues. Germline V gene lookup returns CDR1 SNHLY and CDR2 FYNNEI. The V segment lost 7 bases and the J segment 4 bases; nucleotides outside the gene matches: 12. CDR3 in amino acids: CASTPPQQRGYEQYF. CDR3 bases: TGTGCCAGCACCCCACCCCAACAGCGGGGGTACGAGCAGTACTTC.

In its sample, this clonotype was seen many times. The V call is TRBV5-1, the J call TRBJ2-2; no clear D. The CDR3 runs 15 residues. The V end was cut by 1 base, the J end by 1 base, with 8 bases between. Germline lookup yields CDR1 SGHRS and CDR2 YFSETQ. The CDR3 sequence is CASSLLAGNTGELFF. The CDR3 DNA follows: TGCGCCAGCAGCTTGTTAGCAGGGAACACCGGGGAGCTGTTTTTT.

This clonotype came up many times. This chain connects TRBV20-1 to TRBJ2-3; 7 bases line up with TRBD1. V gave up 3 bases and J gave up 1 base; unmatched junction bases: 4. The CDR3 extends over 14 amino acids. Germline values: CDR1 DFQATT, CDR2 SNEGSKA (reference sequence). DNA of the CDR3: TGCAGTGCTAGCTTTGGGACAGGCACAGATACGCAGTATTTT. Residues: CSASFGTGTDTQYF.

There are many counts of this clonotype. This chain uses TRBV9 with TRBJ2-3, with D unresolved. V was cut by 3 bases and J by 6 bases, with 11 bases left in between. The CDR3 covers 13 residues. CDR1 SGDLS and CDR2 YYNGEE come from the germline V gene. CDR3 coding DNA: TGTGCCAGCAGCGCCAGTCTGAGGGATACGCAGTATTTT. It specifies CASSASLRDTQYF.

This clonotype was seen ten or more times. The V and J genes are TRBV10-3 and TRBJ2-7; the match to TRBD2 covers 10 bases. Germline values: CDR1 ENHRY, CDR2 SYGVKD. This CDR3 is 13 amino acids long. J was trimmed by 3 bases and V by 11 bases; bases with no gene match: 7. The CDR3 DNA is TGTGCCTCGCTAGCGGGGGCCAACTACGAGCAGTACTTC. It encodes CASLAGANYEQYF.

This clonotype was detected many times. The chain combines TRBV6-5 with TRBJ2-2, with D possibly being TRBD1 or TRBD2 (6 bases each). This CDR3 has 15 amino acids. The germline V and J ends were trimmed by 6 bases and 7 bases, with 18 bases remaining between them. Looked up from germline, CDR1 is MNHEY and CDR2 is SVGAGI. CDR3 loop: CASSLTWGADGELFF. The CDR3 nucleotides are TGTGCCAGCAGCCTAACCTGGGGGGCGGACGGGGAGCTGTTTTTT.

This clonotype showed up many times. The chain has TRBV7-2 and TRBJ2-7; D perhaps matches TRBD2 (5 bases). CDR1 is SGHTA, CDR2 FQGNSA, per germline. Trimming left V 5 bases short and J 2 bases short, with 22 bases between. This CDR3 comprises 17 residues. CDR3 coding DNA: TGTGCCAGCAGCCGCGCCCCCCCTGGCGGGCCCCCCTACGAGCAGTACTTC. It specifies CASSRAPPGGPPYEQYF.

The table lists this clonotype with a few counts. V usage is TRBV20-1 and J usage is TRBJ2-1; 13 bases are a match to TRBD2. CDR1 and CDR2 (germline): DFQATT, SNEGSKA (reference sequence). The CDR3 consists of 16 residues. V trimming: 6 bases; J trimming: 6 bases; junction bases outside the gene matches: 11. Here the CDR3 DNA reads TGCAGTGCGGACGAACGGGGACTAGCGGGGATCAATGAGCAGTTCTTC. The encoded protein is CSADERGLAGINEQFF.

The chain has TRBV24-1 and TRBJ2-3; TRBD1 aligns across 7 bases. In germline, CDR1 is KGHDR, CDR2 SFDVKD. The CDR3 is 12 amino acids. Trimming cost V 4 bases and J 11 bases; bases outside gene matches: 5. The CDR3 spells CATSDDRAKQYF. CDR3 bases: TGTGCCACCAGTGACGACAGGGCGAAGCAGTATTTT.

This clonotype was found a few times. The chain recombines TRBV7-8 with TRBJ2-1; 9 nucleotides agree with TRBD2. In germline, CDR1 is SGHVS, CDR2 FQNEAQ. This CDR3 has 17 amino acids. V lost 1 base, J lost 9 bases, and 13 bases stayed unmatched. CDR3 DNA: TGTGCCAGCAGCTTAGATTTTGGCGGGGGGGCTAGAATTGAGCAGTTCTTC. Encoded protein: CASSLDFGGGARIEQFF.

This clonotype was counted ten times or more. J is TRBJ1-2 and V is TRBV5-8; unclear D gene. Trimming shortened V by 5 bases and J by 4 bases, and 6 bases separated the two germline ends. Germline V gene lookup returns CDR1 SGHTS and CDR2 YDEGEE. The CDR3 totals 11 residues. Written as DNA, the CDR3 is TGTGCCAGCAGACCGATCTATGGCTACACCTTC. This sequence encodes CASRPIYGYTF.

The rearrangement uses TRBV5-1 and TRBJ1-2; 12 nucleotides align to TRBD1. The CDR3 covers 15 residues. J gave up 4 bases and V 4 bases, and 5 bases lay outside the gene matches. Germline loops: CDR1 SGHRS, CDR2 YFSETQ. This CDR3 is CASSAGQGASYGYTF. The CDR3 coding sequence is TGCGCCAGCAGCGCGGGACAGGGGGCAAGCTATGGCTACACCTTC.

In this sample, this clonotype turned up many times. The chain carries TRBV20-1 and TRBJ1-2; 9 positions match TRBD1. The CDR3 consists of 16 residues. J was trimmed by 8 bases and V by 0 bases; bases with no gene match: 13. The germline gives CDR1 DFQATT, CDR2 SNEGSKA (reference sequence). In DNA form, the CDR3 reads TGCAGTGCTAGAGACCCGGGACAGGGAACGGCGGGAGGCTACACCTTC. Translating it yields CSARDPGQGTAGGYTF.

Ten or more counts support this clonotype. The chain has TRBV7-7 and TRBJ2-5; 11 bases line up with TRBD2. V shed 5 bases, J shed 5 bases, and the junction held 10 bases outside the gene matches. The CDR3 covers 16 residues. The germline V gene has CDR1 SSHAT and CDR2 FNYEAQ (reference sequence). The CDR3 spells CASSLRLAGGGETQYF. Written as DNA, the CDR3 is TGTGCCAGCAGCCTCCGGCTAGCGGGGGGAGGGGAGACCCAGTACTTC.

This clonotype was seen ten or more times. CDR3: CSARGGYGYTF. DNA of the CDR3: TGCAGTGCCAGGGGTGGCTATGGCTACACCTTC. V gene TRBV20-1 combines with J gene TRBJ1-2, with TRBD1 as a possible D gene (6 bases). The CDR3 sequence is 11 residues long. Trimming took off 6 bases at V and 4 bases at J, with 9 bases between the two ends. CDR1 and CDR2 from the germline V gene are DFQATT and SNEGSKA (reference sequence).

This clonotype has a count of ten or more. The J gene is TRBJ2-4, the V gene TRBV2; D is perhaps TRBD2 (6 bases). CDR3 length equals 14 residues. Germline V gives CDR1 SNHLY, CDR2 FYNNEI. V was clipped by 3 bases and J by 1 base, with 7 bases between them. This CDR3 is CASSDGGAKNIQYF. DNA of the CDR3: TGTGCCAGCAGTGACGGGGGTGCCAAAAACATTCAGTACTTC.

This sequence joins TRBV6-5 and TRBJ1-4, with TRBD1 identical over 9 bases. With 0 bases clipped from V and 15 bases from J, the junction kept 11 bases outside the gene matches. Per germline, CDR1 MNHEY and CDR2 SVGAGI. The CDR3 consists of 15 residues. The CDR3 region has the DNA TGTGCCAGCAGTTACTCCGGGACAGGGTTAGGTGGGGTGTTTTTT. It specifies CASSYSGTGLGGVFF.

This clonotype was recorded many times. The V gene is TRBV7-8, the J gene TRBJ2-5; weak D call: TRBD2 (5 bases). CDR1 is SGHVS, CDR2 FQNEAQ, per germline. Between the trimmed V and J ends, which lost 1 base and 3 bases, there was a span of 12 bases. This CDR3 comprises 15 residues. The CDR3 here is CASSLDIGGEETQYF. CDR3 bases: TGTGCCAGCAGCTTAGATATAGGAGGAGAAGAGACCCAGTACTTC.

This clonotype came up many times. The V and J genes are TRBV3-1 and TRBJ1-6; TRBD1 aligns across 12 bases. Trimming took 2 bases from V and 10 from J; bases not matched to a gene: 3. In germline, CDR1 is LGHDT, CDR2 YNNKEL (reference sequence). This CDR3 is built from 15 residues. Here the CDR3 DNA reads TGTGCCAGCAGCCAATGGGACAGGGGGCTATCACCCCTCCACTTT. Translating gives CASSQWDRGLSPLHF.

Many counts were recorded for this clonotype. This chain joins TRBV5-5 and TRBJ2-3; 9 bases are a match to TRBD1. V dropped 0 bases and J dropped 5; count of bases not matched to a gene: 1. This CDR3 is built from 14 residues. CDR1 and CDR2 from the germline V gene are SGHKS and YYEKEE (reference sequence). This chain's CDR3 is CASSLGQGVDTQYF. In DNA form, the CDR3 reads TGTGCCAGCAGCTTGGGACAGGGGGTAGATACGCAGTATTTT.

This clonotype was recorded at least ten times. The CDR3 nucleotides read TGCGCCAGCAGCCGTAAACAGGGGGCCGAAGGCTACACCTTC. Its protein is CASSRKQGAEGYTF. The V gene is TRBV4-1, the J gene TRBJ1-2; TRBD1 agrees at 9 bases. V lost 4 bases, J lost 8 bases, and 8 bases stayed unmatched. Looked up from germline, CDR1 is MGHRA and CDR2 is YSYEKL. There are 14 residues in the CDR3.